This entry concerns a single T cell receptor (beta chain). The antigen remains undetermined. The junction does not match germline at one end; this may be a read error. The data derive from a study of cytomegalovirus exposure and HLA in healthy donors. General observations from the study: The majority of TCR sequences were rare, yet some public TCRs appeared in many donors.

It was with 60 Vbeta and 13 Jbeta primers that the PCR ran. Methods used by the authors: It was a later analysis that counted roughly 79 million unique TCR beta chains, of which roughly 10 million were shared. Libraries were prepared by immunoSEQ multiplex PCR; TCRdb keeps only in-frame clonotypes and omits some of them. D and trimming were read from the DNA, whereas the V and J calls and clone size are those reported in that table. In the table there are 81,000 or so clones, approximately 75% of which are singletons. Germline V gives CDR1 SGHTA, CDR2 FQGNSA. This CDR3 contains 13 residues. The TCR was taken from a man aged 60 to 75 in good health and CMV-seronegative. Input material: PBMCs. The chain is built from TRBV7-2 and TRBJ1-2; tentative D call: TRBD1 (6 bases). In DNA, the CDR3 is TGTGCCAGCAGTTTAGGGGGGGTTGATGGCTACACCTTC. Amino acids: CASSLGGVDGYTF. Full variable domain (rest looked up from reference TRBV7-2 and TRBJ1-2): GAGVSQSPSNKVTEKGKDVELRCDPISGHTALYWYRQSLGQGLEFLIYFQGNSAPDKSGLPSDRFSAERTGGSVSTLTIQRTQQEDSAVYLCASSLGGVDGYTFGSGTRLTVV.